This entry describes one T cell receptor (beta chain). Per sample, no less than 5 micrograms of total RNA were extracted. The data derive from a study of blood T cells in healthy people across ages. A second PCR of about 6 to 11 cycles used a sample-barcoded 5' primer and a J-beta primer mix. The authors tagged each cDNA molecule using a template-switch adaptor with 12 random nucleotides. TCRdb called the 5' RACE reads again in MiXCR, with one record for every CDR3 protein. Found here are over 600,000 distinct CDR3 sequences, just over 55% of them singletons; the top ten hold about 26%. V lost 4 bases and J lost 5; bases outside the gene matches: 6. The CDR3 spans 15 residues. Germline V gene lookup returns CDR1 KGHDR and CDR2 SFDVKD.

This TCR was sampled from a man between 40 and 49 years old in good health. The sequenced sample consisted of blood. This chain connects TRBV24-1 to TRBJ2-5; 10 nucleotides align to TRBD1. The CDR3 here is CATSDAGQGIETQYF. The CDR3 coding sequence is TGTGCCACCAGTGACGCGGGACAGGGGATCGAGACCCAGTACTTC.